The present entry profiles one TCR beta chain with its context. This clone was picked up a small number of times. No cognate antigen has been identified for it. No qualities accompany the bases; no much larger clone lies one base away. The library was built by means of the immunoSEQ multiplex PCR assay. The multiplex PCR relied on a mix of 60 forward primers for TCR Vbeta segments and 13 reverse primers for TCR Jbeta segments. Amplification of the CDR3 region of rearranged TCR beta genes was performed with a multiplex PCR assay on genomic DNA. Amplified TCR beta libraries were sequenced as 87-base-pair reads on the Illumina HiSeq System. The authors' analysis ran thus. A later analysis tallied around 82 million unique TCR beta chains across the approximately 670 repertoires, and about 12 million of those chains were shared by two or more donors. A nearest-neighbor algorithm error-corrected the raw reads and collapsed the reads into unique sequences, merging closely related sequences to remove PCR and sequencing errors. To assign V, D and J gene segments, CDR3 sequences were aligned to IMGT reference sequences. Each retained sequence needed at least a six-nucleotide match to both a V gene segment and a J gene segment. Rearrangements were called productive when the CDR3 lacked stop codons and stayed in frame with V and J; all others were non-productive. CDR3 was defined by IMGT convention, running from the second conserved V-encoded cysteine to the conserved J-encoded phenylalanine. The earlier analysis of 500 to 650 of the donors excluded any sequence lacking an unambiguous match to a single V gene segment. In an earlier analysis of a few hundred of the donors, V segments were called functional above 56.7% productive rearrangements and were called segregating when the between-donor standard deviation exceeded 5%. To diagnose cytomegalovirus status from the catalog of TCR beta chain sequences, a statistical classification framework was built. In a later analysis, TCR nucleotide sequences were compared against IMGT/GENE-DB human TR gene sequences so that V and J genes could be assigned. Using the TCRdist pipeline, a later analysis assigned CDR3 sequences along with most-parsimonious VDJ recombination scenarios. A later analysis defined each TCR beta chain by its CDR3 amino acid sequence plus V-gene family, and excluded reads lacking a unique V-gene family. A later analysis removed nearly 600 highly shared, low-generation-probability nucleotide sequences to deal with suspected cross-contamination and a sequencing artifact. In a later analysis, a clonal expansion index was calculated for each public chain from normalized within-repertoire ranks of inferred template counts. Generation probabilities in a later analysis came from a VDJ recombination model fitted to out-of-frame rearrangements, and those results were checked against IGoR. A later analysis scored TCR-TCR, TCR-HLA and TCR-CMV co-occurrence with hypergeometric tests, applying a repertoire-size bias correction to TCR pairs. To estimate false discovery rates, a later analysis permuted the HLA or CMV assignments 20 times. In a later analysis, co-occurring TCRs were grouped with DBSCAN, and TCRdist sequence similarity was added when clustering was performed within HLA-allele-positive subsets. For co-occurrence clustering, repertoires with fewer than 30,000 or more than 120,000 public chains were excluded, along with 5 or 6 repertoires with anomalous nucleotide sharing. The table comes from immuneACCESS by way of TCRdb, which keeps in-frame sequences with V and J called. Part of the clones is missing from these tables; in studies checked, under half for an unresolved V gene and the rest for unknown reasons. The V and J calls and the clone size are those of that table, but D and trimming were determined from the DNA. Present in this sample are around 160,000 clones, 70% of which were seen just once. Roughly 4.5% of the sample comes from the top ten.

The data derive from a study of cytomegalovirus exposure and HLA in healthy donors (dated by TCRdb to the late 2010s). In the study overall: An earlier analysis of several hundred of the donors reported 250 to 300 Gb of sequence data and around 110 million unique TCR beta sequences from around 200 million T cells. About 280 gigabases of sequencing data and 91 million or so unique TCR sequences made up an early release that covered around 640 HLA-typed donors. Of the approximately 400 genotyped donors, 81% were placed in the genetic ancestry cluster associated with self-reported Caucasian donors. The aim of the study was to test whether cataloging public T cell receptors could identify signatures of past pathogen exposure. Using immunosequencing, the study profiled T cell repertoires from fewer than 850 subjects and related those repertoires to cytomegalovirus serostatus. Besides the first cohort of under 700 subjects, a separate validation cohort made up of roughly 130 different subjects was used. To predict cytomegalovirus infection status, the study brought together high-throughput TCR immunosequencing, statistical association of individual TCRs with disease status, and machine learning. A later analysis re-analyzed previously published TCR beta repertoires from approximately 700 donors and added high-resolution HLA genotyping to study TCR occurrence patterns. In the later analysis, no new phenotypic data were used to find candidate immune exposures; instead, reliance was placed on TCR beta sequences and their occurrence across donors. To decide whether each TCR beta V gene segment behaved as functional or pseudogenic, an earlier analysis of over 500 of the donors relied on high-throughput TCR beta sequencing. Donor age, sex, ethnicity and CMV serostatus were compiled alongside the repertoire data. In a later genetic analysis, genome-wide SNP genotypes for about three fifths of the roughly 670 donors were used, and that subset was treated as a discovery cohort. All discovery cohort repertoires had been generated on a single sequencing platform. HLA typing covered class I and class II loci at four-digit resolution. The number of typed donors differed by locus: about 620-640 for A, B, C, DRB1 and DQB1; approximately 520 for DQA1; approximately 600 for DPA1; and roughly 470 for DPB1. Several DR-DQ haplotypes were treated as single units for association and clustering because of strong linkage in the cohort. Across around 400 genotyped donors of the cohort, an average of about 220,000 unique TCR beta nucleotide sequences per donor were sequenced, and approximately 17% of those sequences were non-productive. Study-wide conclusions, independent of this receptor: The earlier analysis of some 560 of the donors excluded 15 to 20 rarely observed V segments, including chromosome 9 orphons, because counts were too low. According to a later genetic analysis, donors in an Asian-associated ancestry cluster had fewer N-insertions in productive TCRs than the roughly 700-donor mean. Most TCR sequences were observed very rarely across donors, whereas some public TCRs were present in many individuals. V-gene and J-gene trimming of TCR beta chains was associated with a missense DCLRE1C variant in a later genetic analysis, and the association was replicated in an independent cohort. The study gave a list of under 200 TCR beta chains associated with cytomegalovirus. For the cohort, immune exposure information was limited to CMV serostatus. In this cohort, only TCR beta chains were sequenced, and detectable features were limited by the absence of alpha or paired-chain data. A later analysis found that HLA-associated TCR beta chains were more clonally expanded and had lower generation probabilities than equally common non-associated chains. In an earlier analysis of 587 of the donors, most TCR beta V segments appeared in productive rearrangements about 90% or about 30% of the time, broadly matching IMGT annotations. Some IMGT-functional V segments, including TRBV6-2 and TRBV6-3, could not be told apart with the 87-base-pair reads, so those segments were excluded. A later analysis found that TCR association rates varied across HLA loci, with DRB1 alleles showing the most associated TCRs and HLA-C alleles the fewest. The sequencing pipeline was judged likely to have produced a cluster of highly shared sequence variants as a technical artifact. According to a later analysis, parvovirus B19, influenza, CMV and Epstein-Barr virus appeared linked to several top co-occurrence clusters. A further reported finding was that TCR beta sequences accurately predicted the HLA-A and HLA-B alleles for most subjects in the first cohort. The authors suggested that the approach could potentially be extended to other disease states and immunological phenotypes. When HLA alleles, especially DR and DQ, strongly co-occurred, TCR associations were difficult to assign to individual alleles. Because HLA typing was missing for some donors at each locus, association tests included only the typed subset. The classifier was reported to diagnose cytomegalovirus status with high specificity and sensitivity in both the original and validation cohorts. Roughly uniform sequencing depth across donors was assumed in presence/absence analyses, although this assumption may not hold. Specific HLA alleles were associated with roughly 17,000 TCR beta sequences at a false discovery rate of 0.05 in a later analysis. Correlated functional status among segregating V segments might reflect linkage disequilibrium, but an unknown experimental factor could not be ruled out. A later analysis found that most CMV-associated TCR beta chains appeared HLA-restricted, with HLA associations seemingly driven largely by CMV exposure. In vitro tests confirmed that a few of the cytomegalovirus-associated TCR beta chains recognize cytomegalovirus antigens.

The CDR3 covers 14 residues, taking in both the cysteine and the phenylalanine. The entry retains the CDR3 DNA only, 42 bases that are in frame from base 1. V was cut back by 2 bases and J by 4 bases, leaving a gap of 11 bases between them. Looking up the germline V gene yields CDR1 MNHEY and CDR2 SVGAGI. In total, approximately 610 healthy bone marrow donors made up the cohort. Cohort members were all nominally healthy when sampled, although unrecorded immune exposures were likely present. The donor tested CMV seropositive and was one of the 289 seropositive cohort members. Every donor gave a peripheral blood sample, and the peripheral blood mononuclear cells from that sample were used for TCR beta sequencing. Genomic DNA was extracted from the blood cell samples with the Qiagen DNeasy Blood Extraction Kit.

The source is a man aged 18 to 30 in good health and CMV-seropositive. Sequenced material: PBMCs. The rearranged chain carries TRBV6-5 and TRBJ1-1; TRBD1 is a weak D gene call, 6 bases matching. The CDR3 region reads CASSYGGMGTEAFF. Here is the DNA: TGTGCCAGCAGTTACGGGGGCATGGGCACTGAAGCTTTCTTT.